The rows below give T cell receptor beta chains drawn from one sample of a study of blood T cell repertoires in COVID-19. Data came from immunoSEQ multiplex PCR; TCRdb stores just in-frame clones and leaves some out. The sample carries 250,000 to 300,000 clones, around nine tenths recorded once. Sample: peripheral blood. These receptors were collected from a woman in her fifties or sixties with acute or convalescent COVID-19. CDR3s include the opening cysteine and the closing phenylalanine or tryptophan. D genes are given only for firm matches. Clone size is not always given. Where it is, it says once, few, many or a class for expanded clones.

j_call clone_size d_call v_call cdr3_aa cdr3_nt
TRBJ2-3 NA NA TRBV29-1 CSVEVRISTDTQYF TGCAGCGTTGAAGTGCGGATAAGCACAGATACGCAGTATTTT
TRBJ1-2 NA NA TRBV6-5 CASSPNGGGYGYTF TGTGCCAGCAGCCCGAATGGGGGCGGCTATGGCTACACCTTC
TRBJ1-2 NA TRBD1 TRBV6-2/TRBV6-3 CASSGQGIDGYTF TGTGCCAGCAGTGGACAGGGGATTGACGGCTACACCTTC
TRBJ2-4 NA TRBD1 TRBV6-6 CASSFADRVGNIQYF TGTGCCAGCAGTTTCGCGGACAGGGTCGGCAACATTCAGTACTTC
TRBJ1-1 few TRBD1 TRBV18 CASSLQGAANTEAFF TGTGCCAGCTCACTACAGGGGGCCGCGAACACTGAAGCTTTCTTT
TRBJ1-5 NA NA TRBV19 CASSIGRGGQPQHF TGTGCCAGTAGTATAGGCAGGGGAGGGCAGCCCCAGCATTTT
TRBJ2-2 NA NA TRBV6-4 CASSDSPGATGELFF TGTGCCAGCAGTGACTCTCCAGGGGCGACCGGGGAGCTGTTTTTT
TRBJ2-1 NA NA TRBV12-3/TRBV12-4 CASVSGSYNEQFF TGTGCCAGCGTGAGCGGGTCCTACAATGAGCAGTTCTTC
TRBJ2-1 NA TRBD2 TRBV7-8 CASSFGTSANNEQFF TGTGCCAGCAGCTTCGGGACTAGCGCGAACAATGAGCAGTTCTTC
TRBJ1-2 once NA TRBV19 CASTVFAGNYGYTF TGTGCCAGCACAGTTTTTGCAGGGAACTATGGCTACACCTTC
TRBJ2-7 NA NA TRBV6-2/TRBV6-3 CASSYRQGSAREQYF TGTGCCAGCAGTTACAGGCAGGGATCCGCACGCGAGCAGTACTTC
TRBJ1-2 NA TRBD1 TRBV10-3 CAITGQVDYGYTF TGTGCCATCACCGGACAGGTAGACTATGGCTACACCTTC
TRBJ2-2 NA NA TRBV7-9 CASSQISNTGELFF TGTGCCAGCAGCCAAATTTCGAACACCGGGGAGCTGTTTTTT
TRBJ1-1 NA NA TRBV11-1 CASSPGEGGMNTEAFF TGTGCCAGCAGCCCCGGGGAAGGAGGGATGAACACTGAAGCTTTCTTT
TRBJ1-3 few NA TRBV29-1 CSVDPTGTGNTIYF TGCAGCGTTGATCCCACCGGGACAGGAAACACCATATATTTT
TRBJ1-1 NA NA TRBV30 CAWSVSLTATEAFF TGTGCCTGGAGTGTATCTCTGACAGCCACTGAAGCTTTCTTT
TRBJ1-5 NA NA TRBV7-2 CASSPDSNQPQHF TGTGCCAGCAGTCCAGATAGCAATCAGCCCCAGCATTTT
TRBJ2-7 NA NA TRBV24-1 CATSDASAAYEQYF TGTGCCACCAGTGACGCTAGCGCTGCCTACGAGCAGTACTTC
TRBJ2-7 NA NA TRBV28 CASSPLNEQYF TGTGCCAGCAGTCCACTTAACGAGCAGTACTTC
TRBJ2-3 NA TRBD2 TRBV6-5 CTTSRGLVDTQYF TGTACCACGAGCAGGGGACTAGTGGACACGCAGTATTTT
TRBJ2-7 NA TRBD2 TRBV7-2 CASSLGPLAGGPFEQYF TGTGCCAGCAGCTTAGGCCCTCTAGCGGGAGGGCCCTTTGAGCAGTACTTC
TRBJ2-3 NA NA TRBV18 CASSPKIGGSADTQYF TGTGCCAGCTCACCCAAAATTGGGGGCTCGGCAGATACGCAGTATTTT
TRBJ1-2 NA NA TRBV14 CASSQVRDYYGYTF TGTGCCAGCAGCCAAGTGAGGGATTACTATGGCTACACCTTC
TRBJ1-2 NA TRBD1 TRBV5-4 CASSLGGGARGGTF TGTGCCAGCAGCTTGGGAGGGGGCGCGAGGGGAGGCACCTTC
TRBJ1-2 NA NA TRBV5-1 CASSSTASNAGGYTF TGCGCCAGCAGCTCGACAGCTTCAAATGCTGGTGGCTACACCTTC
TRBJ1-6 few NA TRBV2 CASVSVPADSYNSPLHF TGTGCCAGCGTCAGCGTCCCCGCGGACTCCTATAATTCACCCCTCCACTTT
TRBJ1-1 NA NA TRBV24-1 CATSDPAGGVGAFF TGTGCCACCAGTGATCCCGCCGGGGGAGTCGGGGCTTTCTTT
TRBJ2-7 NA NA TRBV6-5 CASSYSVGRGSYEQYF TGTGCCAGCAGTTACTCGGTGGGTAGGGGCTCCTACGAGCAGTACTTC
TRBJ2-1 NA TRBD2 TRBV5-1 CASSLARSGGRYNEQFF TGCGCCAGCAGCTTGGCTAGGAGCGGGGGGCGCTACAATGAGCAGTTCTTC